This record covers a single T cell receptor (beta chain). Only in-frame clones appear in the TCRdb table, and some are missing; sequencing was by immunoSEQ multiplex PCR. The sample includes about 2 million clones, roughly 94% of them seen just once. This CDR3 is 12 amino acids long. Germline V lookup: CDR1 SQVTM, CDR2 ANQGSEA. V lost 5 bases to trimming and J lost 4 bases, with 12 bases between them. These data originate in a study of shared clonotypes between healthy human individuals. Cells designated naive CD8 were CD45RO-negative and were positively selected for CCR7, with terminally differentiated effector memory CD45RA+ cells excluded. All donors were Caucasian adults living in Nashville, Tennessee.

The chain has TRBV29-1 and TRBJ2-7, with TRBD2 as a possible D gene (6 bases). The source material was naive CD8+ T cells sorted from blood. This sequence was found in a man between 18 and 29 years old in good health. CDR3 DNA: TGCAGCGTTTTAGAAGCGGGTTACGAGCAGTACTTC. Its translation is CSVLEAGYEQYF.